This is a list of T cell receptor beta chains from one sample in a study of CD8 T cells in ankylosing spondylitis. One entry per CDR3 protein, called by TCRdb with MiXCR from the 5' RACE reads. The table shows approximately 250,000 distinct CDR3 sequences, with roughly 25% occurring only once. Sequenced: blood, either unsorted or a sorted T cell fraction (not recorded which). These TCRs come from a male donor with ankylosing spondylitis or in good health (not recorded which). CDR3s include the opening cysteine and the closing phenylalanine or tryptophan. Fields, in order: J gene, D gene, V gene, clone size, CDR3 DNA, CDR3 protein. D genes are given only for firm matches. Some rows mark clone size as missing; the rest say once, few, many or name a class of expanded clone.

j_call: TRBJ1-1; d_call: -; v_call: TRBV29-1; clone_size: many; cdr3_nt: TGCAGCGTTGAAGAGTTCTGGGACACTGAAGCTTTCTTT; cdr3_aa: CSVEEFWDTEAFF
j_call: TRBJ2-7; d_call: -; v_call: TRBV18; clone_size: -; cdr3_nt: TGTGCCAGCTCACCCTATACGGACAGCTACGAGCAGTACTTC; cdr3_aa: CASSPYTDSYEQYF
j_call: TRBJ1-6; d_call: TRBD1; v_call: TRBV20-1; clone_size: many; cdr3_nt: TGCAGTGCTAGCGGACAGGGGAGCTCCTATAATTCACCCCTCCACTTT; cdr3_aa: CSASGQGSSYNSPLHF
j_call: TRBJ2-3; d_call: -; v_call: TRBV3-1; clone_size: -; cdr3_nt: TGTGCCAGCAGCCAAGGGGGAACAGATCCGTCAGATACGCAGTATTTT; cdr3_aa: CASSQGGTDPSDTQYF
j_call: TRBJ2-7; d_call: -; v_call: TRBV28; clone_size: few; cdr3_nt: TGTGCCAGCAGTTTAGAGCACGGAACTTACGAGCAGTACTTC; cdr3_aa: CASSLEHGTYEQYF
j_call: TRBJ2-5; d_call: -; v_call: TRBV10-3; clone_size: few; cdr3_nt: TGTGCCATCAGTGAGGCCAGCCGGTGGGAGACCCAGTACTTC; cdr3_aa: CAISEASRWETQYF
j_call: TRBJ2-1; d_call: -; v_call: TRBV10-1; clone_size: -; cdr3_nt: TGCGCCAGCAGTGCTAGGACTACCGGGGAGCAGTTCTTC; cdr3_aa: CASSARTTGEQFF
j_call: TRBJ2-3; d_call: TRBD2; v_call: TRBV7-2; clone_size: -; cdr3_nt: TGTGCCAGCAGCTTACGCGGGGGGCGGGGAGATACGCAGTATTTT; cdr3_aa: CASSLRGGRGDTQYF
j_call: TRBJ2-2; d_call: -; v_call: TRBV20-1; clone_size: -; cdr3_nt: -; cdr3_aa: CSVRTALTPGSCFF
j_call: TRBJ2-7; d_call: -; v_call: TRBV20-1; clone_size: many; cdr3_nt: TGCAGTGCTCCGCGGGGTATGCACTCCTACGAGCAGTACTTC; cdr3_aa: CSAPRGMHSYEQYF
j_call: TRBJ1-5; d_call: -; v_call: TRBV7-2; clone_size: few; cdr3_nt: TGTGCCAGCAGCTCTAGACAGAATCAGCCCCAGCATTTT; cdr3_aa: CASSSRQNQPQHF
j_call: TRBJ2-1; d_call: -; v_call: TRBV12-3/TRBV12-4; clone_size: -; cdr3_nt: TGTGCCAGCAGTTTAGGACCTCCTAACAATGGGCAGTTCTTC; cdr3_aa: CASSLGPPNNGQFF
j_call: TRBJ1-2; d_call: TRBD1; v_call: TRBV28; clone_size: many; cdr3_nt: TGTGCCAGCAGTATCGGACAGGGAGGCTACACCTTC; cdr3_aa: CASSIGQGGYTF
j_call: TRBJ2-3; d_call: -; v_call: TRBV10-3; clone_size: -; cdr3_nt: TGTGCCATCAGTAATGGCGGGGTTAGCACAGATACGCAGTATTTT; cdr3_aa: CAISNGGVSTDTQYF
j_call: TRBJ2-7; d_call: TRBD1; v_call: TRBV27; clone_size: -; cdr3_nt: TGTGCCAGCACCGGACAGGGTGGGTACGAGCAGTACTTC; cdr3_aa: CASTGQGGYEQYF
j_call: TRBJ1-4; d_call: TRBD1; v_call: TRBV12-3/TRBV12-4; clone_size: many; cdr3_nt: TGTGCCAGCAGTATCCGGGACAGGCCCTTGTCGGTGTTTTTT; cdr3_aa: CASSIRDRPLSVFF
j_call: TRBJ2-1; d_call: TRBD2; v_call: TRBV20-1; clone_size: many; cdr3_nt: TGCAGTGCTAGAGTACTAGCGGGGGGAAGGGATGAGCAGTTCTTC; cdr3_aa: CSARVLAGGRDEQFF
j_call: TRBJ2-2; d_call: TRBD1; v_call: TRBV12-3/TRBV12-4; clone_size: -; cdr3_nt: TGTGCCAGCAGTCCTGGACAGGGCACGAACACCGGGGAGCTGTTTTTT; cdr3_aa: CASSPGQGTNTGELFF
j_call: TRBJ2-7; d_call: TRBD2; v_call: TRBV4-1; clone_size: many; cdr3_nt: TGCGCCAGCAGCCGGGCATGGGGGGGGTCCGCCTACGAGCAGTACTTC; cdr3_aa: CASSRAWGGSAYEQYF
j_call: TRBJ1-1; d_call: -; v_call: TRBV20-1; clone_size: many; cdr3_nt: TGCAGTGCTCCTGGTTGGTTAGTGAACACTGAAGCTTTCTTT; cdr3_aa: CSAPGWLVNTEAFF
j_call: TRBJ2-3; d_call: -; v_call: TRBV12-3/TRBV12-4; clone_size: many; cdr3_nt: TGCGCCAGCAGCTTGTCGGGGGGCACAGATACGCAGTATTTT; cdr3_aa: CASSLSGGTDTQYF
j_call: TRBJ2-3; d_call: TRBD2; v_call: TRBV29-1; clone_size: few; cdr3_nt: TGCAGCGTCGCGGGGGACACAGATACGCAGTATTTT; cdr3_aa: CSVAGDTDTQYF
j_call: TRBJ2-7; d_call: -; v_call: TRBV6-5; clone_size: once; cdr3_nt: TGTGCCAGCAGTTATACCCTCCCGGGTGGCAGATACTCCTACGAGCAGTACTTC; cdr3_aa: CASSYTLPGGRYSYEQYF
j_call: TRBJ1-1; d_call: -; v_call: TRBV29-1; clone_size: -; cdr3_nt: TGCAGCGTGGCCGGGACTTTGAACACTGAAGCTTTCTTT; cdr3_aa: CSVAGTLNTEAFF
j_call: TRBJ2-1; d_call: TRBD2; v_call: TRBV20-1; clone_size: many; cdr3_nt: TGCAGTGCTAGAGCCGCTAGCGGGGGGGCCTACAATGAGCAGTTCTTC; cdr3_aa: CSARAASGGAYNEQFF
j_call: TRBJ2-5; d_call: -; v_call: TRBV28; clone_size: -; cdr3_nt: TGTGCCAGCAGTCCCCAACCATCGGGCAAGACCCAGTACTTC; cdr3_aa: CASSPQPSGKTQYF
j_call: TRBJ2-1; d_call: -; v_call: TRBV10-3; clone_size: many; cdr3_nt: TGTGCCATCGGCACTGGTGGGGGGCCCGGGCAGTTCTTC; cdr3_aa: CAIGTGGGPGQFF
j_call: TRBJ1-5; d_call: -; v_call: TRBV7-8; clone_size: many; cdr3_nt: TGTGCCAGCAGCTTCCCCAGAACTAATCAGCCCCAGCATTTT; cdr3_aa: CASSFPRTNQPQHF
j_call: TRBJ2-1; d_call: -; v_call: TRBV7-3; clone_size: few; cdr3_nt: TGTGCCAGCAGCTTAAAGCACTATGGGGATGAGCAGTTCTTC; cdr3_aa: CASSLKHYGDEQFF